This T cell receptor beta chain was retrieved from a study of blood T cell repertoires in COVID-19. For the study at large: Material from acute and convalescent COVID-19 was sourced from the United States, Italy and Spain.

This CDR3 is 15 amino acids long. Germline CDR1 is MNHEY and CDR2 is SMNVEV (reference sequence). V gave up 6 bases and J gave up 2 bases, with 11 bases separating them. The data were produced by immunoSEQ multiplex PCR, yet TCRdb's version contains in-frame clones alone and is incomplete. The data show about 170,000 clones, 84% seen once. The rearrangement links TRBV27 to TRBJ2-6; D perhaps matches TRBD1 (5 bases). The sequence was obtained from a woman of 80 years or more with COVID-19, enrolled during active disease. The sequencing sample was made of peripheral blood. CDR3 nucleotides: TGTGCCAGCAGCAGACAGTTGCCTGGGGCCAACGTCCTGACTTTC. It codes for CASSRQLPGANVLTF.